A selection of T cell receptor beta chains follows, all from one sample in a study of shared clonotypes between healthy human individuals. Assay: immunoSEQ multiplex PCR; the TCRdb copy retains only in-frame clones and omits some. The sample records about 520,000 clones, about 96% being singletons. Sequenced input: naive CD4+ T cells sorted from blood. The receptors were sampled from a woman younger than 45 in good health. Both conserved end residues are part of each CDR3. Fields, in order: J gene, D gene, V gene, CDR3 length, clone size, CDR3 DNA, CDR3 protein. The D gene is left open where the match is weak. Clone size is given for some rows only: seen once, a few or many times, or a class if the clone is expanded.

j_gene: TRBJ1-1; d_gene: NA; v_gene: TRBV7-2; len: 10; abundance: NA; CDR3nt: TGTGCCAGCGGGATACTGGGGGCTTTCTTT; CDR3aa: CASGILGAFF
j_gene: TRBJ1-2; d_gene: TRBD1; v_gene: TRBV5-1; len: 15; abundance: NA; CDR3nt: TGCGCCAGCAGCTTGATCCCAGGGGGGGATTACGGCTACACCTTC; CDR3aa: CASSLIPGGDYGYTF
j_gene: TRBJ2-7; d_gene: NA; v_gene: TRBV7-9; len: 14; abundance: once; CDR3nt: TGTGCCAGCAGCTTAGGTTTTGGGTCCTACGAGCAGTACTTC; CDR3aa: CASSLGFGSYEQYF
j_gene: TRBJ2-7; d_gene: NA; v_gene: TRBV19; len: 17; abundance: NA; CDR3nt: TGTGCCAGTAGTATAGATCTATGGGGACGGAGCTCCTACGAGCAGTACTTC; CDR3aa: CASSIDLWGRSSYEQYF
j_gene: TRBJ2-3; d_gene: TRBD2; v_gene: TRBV4-1; len: 17; abundance: NA; CDR3nt: TGCGCCAGCAGCCTCGGACTAGCGGGGACACGCACAGATACGCAGTATTTT; CDR3aa: CASSLGLAGTRTDTQYF
j_gene: TRBJ2-7; d_gene: TRBD2; v_gene: TRBV15; len: 15; abundance: NA; CDR3nt: TGTGCCACCAGCGGTATAGCGGGAGTAACGTACGAGCAGTACTTC; CDR3aa: CATSGIAGVTYEQYF
j_gene: TRBJ2-3; d_gene: NA; v_gene: TRBV27; len: 14; abundance: NA; CDR3nt: TGTGCCAGCAGTTTAGAGGGACCCGCAGATACGCAGTATTTT; CDR3aa: CASSLEGPADTQYF
j_gene: TRBJ1-5; d_gene: NA; v_gene: TRBV7-2; len: 15; abundance: NA; CDR3nt: TGTGCCAGCAGCTTAGCAGATTATAGCAATCAGCCCCAGCATTTT; CDR3aa: CASSLADYSNQPQHF
j_gene: TRBJ1-1; d_gene: NA; v_gene: TRBV6-6; len: 16; abundance: NA; CDR3nt: TGTGCCAGCAGGTACGACCCGGGACAACAGAACACTGAAGCTTTCTTT; CDR3aa: CASRYDPGQQNTEAFF
j_gene: TRBJ1-1; d_gene: NA; v_gene: TRBV10-3; len: 13; abundance: once; CDR3nt: TGTGCCACAACCCGGGAGGGTAACACTGAAGCTTTCTTT; CDR3aa: CATTREGNTEAFF
j_gene: TRBJ2-5; d_gene: TRBD2; v_gene: TRBV7-2; len: 15; abundance: NA; CDR3nt: TGTGCCAGCAGTTTAACGGGACTAGCTGGGGAGACCCAGTACTTC; CDR3aa: CASSLTGLAGETQYF
j_gene: TRBJ2-5; d_gene: NA; v_gene: TRBV28; len: 16; abundance: NA; CDR3nt: TGTGCCAGCAGTTTTCCCGCCGGGCTGGAGACAGAGACCCAGTACTTC; CDR3aa: CASSFPAGLETETQYF
j_gene: TRBJ2-7; d_gene: NA; v_gene: TRBV10-3; len: 11; abundance: NA; CDR3nt: TGTGCCAGCGCTCAAATTGGGGAGCAGTACTTC; CDR3aa: CASAQIGEQYF
j_gene: TRBJ2-7; d_gene: NA; v_gene: TRBV15; len: 15; abundance: NA; CDR3nt: TGTGCCACCAGCCCCTGGGACGCTTACTCCTACGAGCAGTACTTC; CDR3aa: CATSPWDAYSYEQYF
j_gene: TRBJ1-1; d_gene: NA; v_gene: TRBV28; len: 12; abundance: NA; CDR3nt: TGTGCCAGCAGTTCCCAGTCTCTGGGAGCTTTCTTT; CDR3aa: CASSSQSLGAFF
j_gene: TRBJ2-1; d_gene: NA; v_gene: TRBV7-3; len: 15; abundance: NA; CDR3nt: TGTGCCAGCAGCTCGCAGGTTAATTCCTACAATGAGCAGTTCTTC; CDR3aa: CASSSQVNSYNEQFF
j_gene: TRBJ2-3; d_gene: NA; v_gene: TRBV9; len: 17; abundance: NA; CDR3nt: TGTGCCAGCAGCGTAGGTTTCGGCAGCACGGGGGCAGATACGCAGTATTTT; CDR3aa: CASSVGFGSTGADTQYF
j_gene: TRBJ2-2; d_gene: NA; v_gene: TRBV7-8; len: 14; abundance: NA; CDR3nt: TGTGCCAGCAGCAGCAGCAGGCTAACCGGGGAGCTGTTTTTT; CDR3aa: CASSSSRLTGELFF
j_gene: TRBJ2-7; d_gene: NA; v_gene: TRBV7-9; len: 16; abundance: NA; CDR3nt: TGTGCCAGCAGCACACGAGGACGGGGATTGCAGGACGAGCAGTACTTC; CDR3aa: CASSTRGRGLQDEQYF
j_gene: TRBJ2-4; d_gene: NA; v_gene: TRBV2; len: 14; abundance: NA; CDR3nt: TGTGCCAGCATTTCCGGTTTAGCCAAAAACATTCAGTACTTC; CDR3aa: CASISGLAKNIQYF
j_gene: TRBJ1-1; d_gene: NA; v_gene: TRBV30; len: 13; abundance: NA; CDR3nt: TGTGCCTGGGCAATTATCATGAACACTGAAGCTTTCTTT; CDR3aa: CAWAIIMNTEAFF
j_gene: TRBJ2-7; d_gene: TRBD2; v_gene: TRBV30; len: 15; abundance: NA; CDR3nt: TGTGCCTGGAGTCCAGGGTTAGCGGGATCCTACGAGCAGTACTTC; CDR3aa: CAWSPGLAGSYEQYF
j_gene: TRBJ1-2; d_gene: NA; v_gene: TRBV6-6; len: 13; abundance: few; CDR3nt: TGTGCCAGCAGTCCCTCAGGGTATGAGGGCTACACCTTC; CDR3aa: CASSPSGYEGYTF
j_gene: TRBJ2-3; d_gene: TRBD2; v_gene: TRBV25-1; len: 18; abundance: NA; CDR3nt: TGTGCCAGCAGTGGCGCGGGTCTAGCGGTTGCTAGCACAGATACGCAGTATTTT; CDR3aa: CASSGAGLAVASTDTQYF
j_gene: TRBJ1-5; d_gene: NA; v_gene: TRBV19; len: 12; abundance: NA; CDR3nt: TGTGCCAGTAGTATCCTCGATCAGCCCCAGCATTTT; CDR3aa: CASSILDQPQHF
j_gene: TRBJ2-1; d_gene: TRBD2; v_gene: TRBV7-3; len: 16; abundance: NA; CDR3nt: TGTGCCAGCAGCTCGGACATAGCGGGAGTCGGCAATGAGCAGTTCTTC; CDR3aa: CASSSDIAGVGNEQFF
j_gene: TRBJ2-4; d_gene: NA; v_gene: TRBV19; len: 12; abundance: NA; CDR3nt: TGTGCCAGTAGGTCGCGTGCTAACATTCAGTACTTC; CDR3aa: CASRSRANIQYF
j_gene: TRBJ2-2; d_gene: TRBD1; v_gene: TRBV7-9; len: 14; abundance: NA; CDR3nt: TGTGCCAGGGACAGGGGGTCGGGCACCGGGGAGCTGTTTTTT; CDR3aa: CARDRGSGTGELFF
j_gene: TRBJ2-3; d_gene: NA; v_gene: TRBV25-1; len: 11; abundance: NA; CDR3nt: TGTGCCAGCAGTGTCACAGATACGCAGTATTTT; CDR3aa: CASSVTDTQYF